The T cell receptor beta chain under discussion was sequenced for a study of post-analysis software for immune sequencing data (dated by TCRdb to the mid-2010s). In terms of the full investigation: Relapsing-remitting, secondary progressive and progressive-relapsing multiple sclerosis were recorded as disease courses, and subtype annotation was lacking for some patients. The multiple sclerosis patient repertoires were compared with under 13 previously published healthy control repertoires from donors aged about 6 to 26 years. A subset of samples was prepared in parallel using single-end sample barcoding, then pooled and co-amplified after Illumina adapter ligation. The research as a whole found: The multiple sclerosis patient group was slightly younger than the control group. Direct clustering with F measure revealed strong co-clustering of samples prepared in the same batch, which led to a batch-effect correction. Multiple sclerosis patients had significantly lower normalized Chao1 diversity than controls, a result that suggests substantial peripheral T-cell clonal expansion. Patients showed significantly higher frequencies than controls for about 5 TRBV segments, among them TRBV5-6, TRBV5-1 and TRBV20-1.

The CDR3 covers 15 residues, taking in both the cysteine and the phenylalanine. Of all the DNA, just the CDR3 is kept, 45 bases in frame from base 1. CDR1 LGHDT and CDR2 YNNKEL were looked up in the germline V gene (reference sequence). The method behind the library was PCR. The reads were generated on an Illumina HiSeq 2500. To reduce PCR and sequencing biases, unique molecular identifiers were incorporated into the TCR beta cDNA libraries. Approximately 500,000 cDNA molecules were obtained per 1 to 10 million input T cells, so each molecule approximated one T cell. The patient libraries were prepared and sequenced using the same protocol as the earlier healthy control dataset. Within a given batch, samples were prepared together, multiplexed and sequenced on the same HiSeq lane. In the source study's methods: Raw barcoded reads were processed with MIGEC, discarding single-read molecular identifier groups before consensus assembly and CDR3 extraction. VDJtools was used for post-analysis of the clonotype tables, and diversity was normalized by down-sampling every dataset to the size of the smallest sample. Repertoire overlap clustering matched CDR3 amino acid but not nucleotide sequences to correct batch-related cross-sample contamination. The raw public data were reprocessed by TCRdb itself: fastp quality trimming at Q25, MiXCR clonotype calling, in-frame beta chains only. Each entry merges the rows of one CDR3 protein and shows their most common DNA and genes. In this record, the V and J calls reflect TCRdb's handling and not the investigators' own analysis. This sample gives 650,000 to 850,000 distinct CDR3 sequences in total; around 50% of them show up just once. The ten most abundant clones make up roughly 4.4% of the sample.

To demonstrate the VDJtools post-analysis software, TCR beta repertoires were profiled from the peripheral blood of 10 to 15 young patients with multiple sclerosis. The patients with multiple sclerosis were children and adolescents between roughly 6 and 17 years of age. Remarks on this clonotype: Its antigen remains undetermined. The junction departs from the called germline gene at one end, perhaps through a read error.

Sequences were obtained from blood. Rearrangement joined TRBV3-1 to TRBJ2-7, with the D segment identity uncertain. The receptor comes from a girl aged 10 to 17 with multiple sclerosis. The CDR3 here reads CASNQSSWSSYEQYF. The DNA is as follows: TGTGCCAGCAACCAATCGAGCTGGAGCTCCTACGAGCAGTACTTC.